These 7 T cell receptor beta chains were sequenced from one sample in a study of response to subunit inactivated influenza vaccine. TCRdb re-derived calls from the RT-PCR reads in MiXCR, one entry per CDR3 protein. The repertoire consists of more than 400,000 distinct CDR3 sequences, with around 9.9% occurring once and the leading ten covering about 12%. This specimen was PBMCs from blood, taken 40 to 50 days after vaccination. The receptors here all came from a man in his fifties who received an inactivated influenza vaccine.

The chain has TRBV7-2 and TRBJ1-2; D not certain. CDR3 length: 12 residues. The germline V and J ends were trimmed by 4 bases and 6 bases, with 9 bases remaining between them. The germline gives CDR1 SGHTA, CDR2 FQGNSA. CDR3 coding DNA: TGTGCCAGCAGCTCCCTTTACGATGGCTACACCTTC. This codes for CASSSLYDGYTF. Variable domain in full (rest from reference TRBV7-2 and TRBJ1-2): GAGVSQSPSNKVTEKGKDVELRCDPISGHTALYWYRQSLGQGLEFLIYFQGNSAPDKSGLPSDRFSAERTGGSVSTLTIQRTQQEDSAVYLCASSSLYDGYTFGSGTRLTVV.

The chain joins TRBV4-1 to TRBJ2-5; 7 nucleotides match TRBD2. This CDR3 contains 15 residues. Trimming took 0 bases from V and 5 from J; bases not matched to a gene: 6. Germline CDR1 reads MGHRA; CDR2 reads YSYEKL. CDR3 coding DNA: TGCGCCAGCAGCCAAGATCGGGGGGTACGGGAGACCCAGTACTTC. Protein: CASSQDRGVRETQYF.

This clonotype appeared a few times. The chain is built from TRBV5-1 and TRBJ2-7; possibly TRBD2 for D (5 bases). Germline values: CDR1 SGHRS, CDR2 YFSETQ. Between the trimmed V and J ends, which lost 2 bases and 0 bases, there was a span of 12 bases. The length of the CDR3 is 15 residues. The CDR3 here is CASSLREGNSYEQYF. The CDR3 nucleotides read TGCGCCAGCAGCTTACGGGAAGGGAACTCCTACGAGCAGTACTTC.

The genes are TRBV6-1 and TRBJ2-6; D unclear. Deletions cut 4 bases from V and 0 bases from J, with 10 bases between. The CDR3 has 16 residues. CDR1 and CDR2 (germline): MNHNS, SASEGT. CDR3 in amino acids: CASSVVLTSGANVLTF. CDR3 nucleotides: TGTGCCAGCAGTGTTGTACTGACCTCTGGGGCCAACGTCCTGACTTTC.

This clonotype turned up a few times. The chain recombines TRBV7-2 with TRBJ1-5, with D perhaps matching TRBD1 (5 bases). Germline V gene data show CDR1 as SGHTA and CDR2 as FQGNSA. CDR3 size: 16 residues. Trimming cost V 0 bases and J 6 bases, with 15 bases left between them. As DNA, the CDR3 is TGTGCCAGCAGCTTAGCCCGGTCGGGGGGGTTTCAGCCCCAGCATTTT. Protein: CASSLARSGGFQPQHF.

This clonotype was counted only a few times. This chain uses TRBV7-8 with TRBJ1-2, with no clear D. CDR3 length equals 15 residues. Germline assignment: CDR1 SGHVS and CDR2 FQNEAQ. Trimming removed 0 bases from V and 7 bases from J, with 15 bases in between. This CDR3 is CASSLASVDQAGYTF. Written as DNA, the CDR3 is TGTGCCAGCAGCTTAGCCTCGGTCGATCAGGCTGGCTACACCTTC.

The sample holds a few counts of this clonotype. This chain connects TRBV3-1 to TRBJ1-1, with no clear D. The CDR3 sequence is 15 residues long. Germline V lookup: CDR1 LGHDT, CDR2 YNNKEL (reference sequence). The V end was cut by 1 base, the J end by 0 bases, with 9 bases between. The CDR3 DNA reads TGTGCCAGCAGCCAAGGAGGCAACTTGAACACTGAAGCTTTCTTT. This encodes CASSQGGNLNTEAFF.